Below, one T cell receptor (beta chain) is given with its context. Its antigen is not known. TCR sequencing used cDNA made by reverse transcription of extracted RNA. The data were produced by immunoSEQ multiplex PCR, yet TCRdb's version contains in-frame clones alone and is incomplete. The sample yields around 110,000 clones, roughly 84% seen once. These data are taken from a study of CD8+ T cells in alopecia areata. Background on the study: It was 6 to 18 months of tofacitinib, and then there were 6 months off drug.

The germline V and J ends were trimmed by 0 bases and 2 bases, with 5 bases remaining between them. The CDR3 has 14 amino acids. In germline, CDR1 is MNHNS, CDR2 SASEGT. The treatment was: oral pan-JAK inhibitor, 5-10 mg twice daily. Study conclusions and caveats: Whereas mice showed it more clearly, TCR sharing across patients was murkier, possibly because of HLA.

The sample consisted of CD8+ T cells sorted from blood, taken at week 24, from a patient treated with tofacitinib. The V call is TRBV6-1, the J call TRBJ1-5, with D perhaps TRBD1 (5 bases). The TCR originated in a human donor with alopecia areata. As DNA, the CDR3 is TGTGCCAGCAGTGAAGCAGGGGGCAATCAGCCCCAGCATTTT. This gives the protein CASSEAGGNQPQHF.